What follows are 18 T cell receptor beta chains derived from one specimen sequenced in a study of T cell changes during pregnancy in multiple sclerosis. The table came from immunoSEQ multiplex PCR; TCRdb's copy has only in-frame clones and leaves some out. The repertoire holds fewer than 80,000 clones, with roughly 94% as singletons. The sequencing used CD4+ T cells from peripheral blood mononuclear cells, collected after pregnancy. The receptors were sampled from a female donor with multiple sclerosis, enrolled in a pregnancy study.

V gene TRBV7-6 combines with J gene TRBJ1-1; no clear D gene. Trimming took off 1 base at V and 0 bases at J, with 9 bases between the two ends. Germline loops: CDR1 SGHVS, CDR2 FNYEAQ. The CDR3 runs 15 residues. The CDR3 protein is CASSLGAGMNTEAFF. CDR3 nucleotide sequence: TGTGCCAGCAGCTTAGGCGCGGGGATGAACACTGAAGCTTTCTTT.

The chain couples TRBV5-8 to TRBJ2-3; D may be TRBD2 (6 bases). V gave up 0 bases and J gave up 2 bases, with 13 bases separating them. The CDR3 consists of 16 residues. Per germline, CDR1 SGHTS and CDR2 YDEGEE. For the CDR3, the DNA is TGTGCCAGCAGCTTGGTGTGGAGGGGAGACACAGATACGCAGTATTTT. Its protein product is CASSLVWRGDTDTQYF.

CDR3 coding DNA: TGTGCCAGCCGGCGGGGAGAAGCTTTCTTT. As protein: CASRRGEAFF. The chain is built from TRBV6-5 and TRBJ1-1; D is unresolved. The V end was cut by 8 bases, the J end by 8 bases, with 9 bases between. Germline loops: CDR1 MNHEY, CDR2 SVGAGI. The CDR3 sequence is 10 residues long.

V usage is TRBV5-4 and J usage is TRBJ1-6, with unresolved D. The CDR3 totals 17 residues. From germline, CDR1 is SGHNT and CDR2 YYREEE (reference sequence). V was cut by 3 bases and J by 2 bases, with 15 bases left in between. CDR3 sequence reads: CASSSDLGSTYNSPLHF. CDR3 nucleotides: TGTGCCAGCAGCTCCGACCTAGGGAGCACCTATAATTCACCCCTCCACTTT. Combining the CDR3 with reference TRBV5-4 and TRBJ1-6 gives the whole variable domain ETGVTQSPTHLIKTRGQQVTLRCSSQSGHNTVSWYQQALGQGPQFIFQYYREEENGRGNFPPRFSGLQFPNYSSELNVNALELDDSALYLCASSSDLGSTYNSPLHFGNGTRLTVT.

This clone was seen once. The chain carries TRBV5-1 and TRBJ2-5; perhaps TRBD2 as D (5 bases). The ends were cut back, 0 bases at V and 1 base at J, with 13 bases in the middle. The germline gives CDR1 SGHRS, CDR2 YFSETQ. This CDR3 comprises 16 residues. CDR3: CASSLAGNGIQETQYF. The DNA of the CDR3 is TGCGCCAGCAGCTTGGCTGGGAACGGGATCCAAGAGACCCAGTACTTC. Based on the CDR3 plus reference TRBV5-1 and TRBJ2-5, the full variable domain is KAGVTQTPRYLIKTRGQQVTLSCSPISGHRSVSWYQQTPGQGLQFLFEYFSETQRNKGNFPGRFSGRQFSNSRSEMNVSTLELGDSALYLCASSLAGNGIQETQYFGPGTRLLVL.

This clone was recorded only once. The chain carries TRBV7-8 and TRBJ2-3; 11 bases match TRBD2. The trim removed 0 bases at V and 0 bases at J, leaving 17 bases unmatched. Germline-derived CDR1 and CDR2 are SGHVS and FQNEAQ. This CDR3 contains 22 residues. The CDR3 loop is CASSLARRGSGRAISSTDTQYF. CDR3 bases: TGTGCCAGCAGCTTAGCGCGCAGGGGTAGCGGGAGGGCCATATCAAGCACAGATACGCAGTATTTT.

The rearrangement links TRBV19 to TRBJ2-1; TRBD2 agrees at 7 bases. The junction had 11 bases not matched to a gene; V was cut back by 2 bases and J by 7 bases. Germline V lookup: CDR1 LNHDA, CDR2 SQIVND (reference sequence). CDR3 length equals 16 residues. CDR3 sequence reads: CASSIRRAGVKNEQFF. The CDR3 DNA follows: TGTGCCAGTAGTATAAGGAGGGCGGGAGTAAAAAATGAGCAGTTCTTC.

The V and J genes are TRBV5-4 and TRBJ2-7; no definite D call. The V gene's germline CDR1 is SGHNT and CDR2 YYREEE (reference sequence). With 0 bases removed from V and 1 base from J, the gap between germline ends came to 5 bases. The CDR3 contains 13 residues. CDR3 sequence reads: CASSLAGSYEQYF. The CDR3 region has the DNA TGTGCCAGCAGCTTGGCCGGGTCCTACGAGCAGTACTTC. Supplemented by reference TRBV5-4 and TRBJ2-7, the full variable domain reads ETGVTQSPTHLIKTRGQQVTLRCSSQSGHNTVSWYQQALGQGPQFIFQYYREEENGRGNFPPRFSGLQFPNYSSELNVNALELDDSALYLCASSLAGSYEQYFGPGTRLTVT.

As to this clone: Other DNA sequences from this sample encode an identical CDR3 as well. The chain is built from TRBV7-9 and TRBJ1-1; 8 bases match TRBD1. The V and J ends lost 0 bases and 1 base, in that order; junction bases with no gene match: 1. The V gene's germline CDR1 is SEHNR and CDR2 FQNEAQ (reference sequence). CDR3 length: 15 residues. The CDR3 DNA reads TGTGCCAGCAGCTTAGCAGACAGGGGGAACACTGAAGCTTTCTTT. This codes for CASSLADRGNTEAFF. Full variable domain (outside the CDR3, taken from reference TRBV7-9 and TRBJ1-1): DTGVSQNPRHKITKRGQNVTFRCDPISEHNRLYWYRQTLGQGPEFLTYFQNEAQLEKSRLLSDRFSAERPKGSFSTLEIQRTEQGDSAMYLCASSLADRGNTEAFFGQGTRLTVV.

This clone appeared a few times. The rearrangement joins TRBV5-8 to TRBJ1-1, with 11 bases lining up with TRBD1. CDR1 SGHTS and CDR2 YDEGEE come from the germline V gene. CDR3 length: 15 residues. The V gene end was trimmed by 4 bases and the J gene end by 4 bases; junction bases not matched to a gene: 6. CDR3 in amino acids: CASSPWTGGRTEAFF. The CDR3 bases are TGTGCCAGCAGCCCGTGGACAGGGGGCCGCACTGAAGCTTTCTTT.

This rearrangement joins TRBV23-1 to TRBJ2-2; 10 nucleotides match TRBD1. TRBV23-1 is placed among ORFs of uncertain function. The CDR3 has 22 amino acids. V shed 0 bases, J shed 1 base, and the junction held 17 bases outside the gene matches. The DNA of the CDR3 is TGCGCCAGCAGTCAATCAGGGGGCCGGGACAGGGGATTTTTAGGGAACACCGGGGAGCTGTTTTTT. Its protein is CASSQSGGRDRGFLGNTGELFF.

The chain recombines TRBV9 with TRBJ1-2, with 8 bases fitting TRBD1. The V segment lost 4 bases and the J segment 5 bases; nucleotides outside the gene matches: 7. Germline V lookup: CDR1 SGDLS, CDR2 YYNGEE. This CDR3 spans 14 amino acids. The DNA for the CDR3 is TGTGCCAGCAGCTCTCACCAGGGGGCGTATGGCTACACCTTC. Translation: CASSSHQGAYGYTF.

This chain joins TRBV28 and TRBJ1-2; no clear D gene. In germline, CDR1 is MDHEN, CDR2 SYDVKM. V lost 2 bases to trimming and J lost 3 bases, with 4 bases between them. CDR3 length: 12 amino acids. CDR3 DNA: TGTGCCAGCAGTTTAGGCCACTATGGCTACACCTTC. It yields the protein CASSLGHYGYTF.

This chain joins TRBV28 and TRBJ2-2; perhaps TRBD2 as D (6 bases). V lost 7 bases and J lost 6, with 9 bases in between. Germline CDR1 MDHEN, CDR2 SYDVKM. The CDR3 totals 12 residues. Here the CDR3 reads CASNWGAGELFF. In DNA form, the CDR3 reads TGTGCCAGCAATTGGGGGGCCGGGGAGCTGTTTTTT.

The CDR3 DNA follows: TGTGCCAGCAGTGATCTAGCGGGAACGGGTAGCAATGAGCAGTTCTTC. Protein product: CASSDLAGTGSNEQFF. The chain recombines TRBV25-1 with TRBJ2-1; 9 bases match TRBD2. CDR3 size: 16 residues. J was trimmed by 6 bases and V by 3 bases; bases with no gene match: 9. From germline, CDR1 is MGHDK and CDR2 SYGVNS.

The chain has TRBV30 and TRBJ2-5; D perhaps matches TRBD2 (5 bases). The CDR3 sequence is 12 residues long. The ends were cut back, 0 bases at V and 11 bases at J, with 13 bases in the middle. Looked up from germline, CDR1 is GTSNPN and CDR2 is SVGIG (reference sequence). The DNA for the CDR3 is TGTGCCTGGAGTGTAGAGGAGTGGGAGCAGTACTTC. Its protein product is CAWSVEEWEQYF.

The chain has TRBV7-9 and TRBJ2-7; 8 nucleotides align to TRBD2. With V trimmed by 5 bases and J by 6 bases, 9 bases remained unmatched. CDR1 SEHNR and CDR2 FQNEAQ come from the germline V gene (reference sequence). The CDR3 contains 14 residues. In nucleotides, the CDR3 is TGTGCCAGCAGCCCCGGACTAGCTCAGGGCGAGCAGTACTTC. Translation gives CASSPGLAQGEQYF.

The V and J genes are TRBV5-1 and TRBJ1-4; D unresolved. Germline V lookup: CDR1 SGHRS, CDR2 YFSETQ. The CDR3 runs 15 residues. The V and J ends lost 0 bases and 7 bases respectively, with 13 bases between them. DNA for the CDR3: TGCGCCAGCAGCTTGGAATCGAGGGTTTTTGAAAAACTGTTTTTT. It translates to CASSLESRVFEKLFF.